These T cell receptor beta chains were read from a single sample in a study of cytomegalovirus exposure and HLA in healthy donors. Only in-frame clones appear in the TCRdb table, and some are missing; sequencing was by immunoSEQ multiplex PCR. The repertoire holds roughly 62,000 clones, with about 94% as singletons. The specimen was PBMCs. All receptors come from a man aged 18 to 29 in good health and CMV-seronegative. CDR3s include the opening cysteine and the closing phenylalanine or tryptophan. The D gene is left open where the match is weak. Size is stated for part of the rows, as once, few or many counts, or as a class when the clone is expanded.

J	D	V	size	DNA	CDR3
TRBJ2-7	-	TRBV29-1	-	TGCAGCGCAGGGAACGGGTACGAGCAGTACTTC	CSAGNGYEQYF
TRBJ1-3	-	TRBV6-5	-	TGTGCCAGCAGCTTATCCGGGACTGGAAACACCATATATTTT	CASSLSGTGNTIYF
TRBJ2-7	TRBD1	TRBV9	-	TGTGCCAGCAGCGTCGGGACAGGGGCCTCCTACGAGCAGTACTTC	CASSVGTGASYEQYF
TRBJ2-1	-	TRBV28	-	TGTGCCAGCAGTCCACTGGTTGAGCAGTTCTTC	CASSPLVEQFF
TRBJ2-2	TRBD1	TRBV30	-	TGTGCCTGGAGTAGGACAGGGGCCACCGGGGAGCTGTTTTTT	CAWSRTGATGELFF
TRBJ2-1	TRBD1	TRBV27	-	TGTGCCAGCAGTCCAACAGGGGACGGGTACAATGAGCAGTTCTTC	CASSPTGDGYNEQFF
TRBJ2-7	-	TRBV7-2	-	TGTGCCAGCAGCTTAGTAAGCGGCGAATCCTACGAGCAGTACTTC	CASSLVSGESYEQYF
TRBJ1-4	TRBD1	TRBV19	-	TGTGCCAGTAGTATAGGGGCGACAGGGTTGACTAATGAAAAACTGTTTTTT	CASSIGATGLTNEKLFF
TRBJ2-1	-	TRBV25-1	-	TGTGCCAGCAGCGCCCCGGGACTCACCTCTGCCAATGAGCAGTTCTTC	CASSAPGLTSANEQFF
TRBJ2-6	-	TRBV6-5	-	TGTGCCAGCAGTCTAGGACAATCTGGGGCCAACGTCCTGACTTTC	CASSLGQSGANVLTF
TRBJ1-2	-	TRBV28	-	TGTGCCAGCAGCGAAGGGGCGTATGGCTACACCTTC	CASSEGAYGYTF
TRBJ2-7	-	TRBV28	-	TGTGCCAGCAGTTCAAACAGCAACTACGAGCAGTACTTC	CASSSNSNYEQYF
TRBJ1-2	-	TRBV28	-	TGTGCCAGCAGTTTACCGACGGGGGACTACACCTTC	CASSLPTGDYTF
TRBJ1-4	TRBD1	TRBV6-1	-	TGTGCCAGCAGTGAGACAGGGGGCAGTGAAAAACTGTTTTTT	CASSETGGSEKLFF
TRBJ2-2	TRBD2	TRBV30	-	TGTGCCTGGCATGTGGGAGGGATGAACACCGGGGAGCTGTTTTTT	CAWHVGGMNTGELFF
TRBJ2-3	TRBD1	TRBV5-1	once	TGCGCCAGCAGCTTGGGCCGGGACAGGGTGACAGATACGCAGTATTTT	CASSLGRDRVTDTQYF
TRBJ1-1	-	TRBV7-9	-	TGTGCCAGCAGCTTAGAAACCCTGGGGTCGGGGTTCACTGAAGCTTTCTTT	CASSLETLGSGFTEAFF
TRBJ2-1	-	TRBV10-2	-	TGCGCCAGCAGTGAGGAGTCGTTAGTTGTAAATGAGCAGTTCTTC	CASSEESLVVNEQFF
TRBJ1-1	TRBD1	TRBV5-6	-	TGTGCCAGCAGCGGGGACAGTTCTGACCTGGTCGACACTGAAGCTTTCTTT	CASSGDSSDLVDTEAFF
TRBJ1-5	-	TRBV18	few	TGTGCCAGCTCACCAAACGGGGGTCCCGGTAGCAATCAGCCCCAGCATTTT	CASSPNGGPGSNQPQHF
TRBJ2-7	TRBD1	TRBV6-1	-	TGTGCCAGCAATCCTGAACCGGGACAGGGGGCCGAGCAGTACTTC	CASNPEPGQGAEQYF
TRBJ1-2	-	TRBV7-8	-	TGTGCCAGCAGTTCTATATCGACCGGGGTGGGCTACACCTTC	CASSSISTGVGYTF
TRBJ1-2	TRBD1	TRBV29-1	-	TGCAGCGTTTACCTGGGACAGGGGGCAGCTAACTATGGCTACACCTTC	CSVYLGQGAANYGYTF
TRBJ2-7	TRBD2	TRBV6-5	-	TGTGCCAGCAGTTACACCGGGGGGGCCAAGCTCTACGAGCAGTACTTC	CASSYTGGAKLYEQYF
TRBJ2-1	-	TRBV30	-	TGTGCCTGGAGCGCTATAATAAATGAGCAGTTCTTC	CAWSAIINEQFF
TRBJ2-7	-	TRBV7-9	-	TGTGCCTCCGGGCAGGGGAGCGCGGACGAGCAGTACTTC	CASGQGSADEQYF
TRBJ2-1	TRBD2	TRBV6-1	once	TGTGCCAGCAGTGCGGGCGGGAGCTCCTACAATGAGCAGTTCTTC	CASSAGGSSYNEQFF
TRBJ1-3	TRBD1	TRBV25-1	-	TGTGCCAGCGGACAACAGGGGGTGGAAGGAAACACCATATATTTT	CASGQQGVEGNTIYF
TRBJ1-2	-	TRBV5-1	-	TGCGCCAGCGGTAACAGGGATAACTATGGCTACACCTTC	CASGNRDNYGYTF
TRBJ2-1	TRBD2	TRBV11-2	-	TGTGCCAGCAGCCCTCGGGGGGGGAGCTCCTACAATGAGCAGTTCTTC	CASSPRGGSSYNEQFF
TRBJ2-1	TRBD2	TRBV7-2	-	TGTGCCAGCAGCTCGACTAGCGGGAGCTATGAGCAGTTCTTC	CASSSTSGSYEQFF
TRBJ2-7	TRBD1	TRBV27	-	TGTGCCAGCAGTTCCCTACTGACAGGGGACTCCTACGAGCAGTACTTC	CASSSLLTGDSYEQYF
TRBJ2-1	TRBD2	TRBV7-9	-	TGTGCCAGCAGCTTAGGTTCGGGACTAGCGGGAGGAAATGAGCAGTTCTTC	CASSLGSGLAGGNEQFF
TRBJ2-7	TRBD2	TRBV9	-	TGTGCCAGCAGCGTTGGCCTAGCGGGCTCCTACGAGCAGTACTTC	CASSVGLAGSYEQYF
TRBJ2-1	-	TRBV9	-	TGTGCCAGCAGCGTAGGAGCCCCCATCTACAATGAGCAGTTCTTC	CASSVGAPIYNEQFF
TRBJ2-3	TRBD2	TRBV7-2	-	TGTGCCAGCAGCTTAGCGGGAGCGGGAGGCCTCACAGATACGCAGTATTTT	CASSLAGAGGLTDTQYF
TRBJ1-4	TRBD1	TRBV7-9	-	TGTGCCAGCAGCTTAGCACGGACAGGGGGCGCGGTTGGGAATGAAAAACTGTTTTTT	CASSLARTGGAVGNEKLFF
TRBJ2-1	-	TRBV5-4	-	TGTGCCAGCAGCGGGGGCGGGCCCGACAATGAGCAGTTCTTC	CASSGGGPDNEQFF
TRBJ2-7	TRBD2	TRBV29-1	-	TGCAGCGTTGAAGTACTAGCGGGAGGGTACGAGCAGTACTTC	CSVEVLAGGYEQYF
TRBJ1-1	TRBD1	TRBV5-5	-	TGTGCCAGCAGCTTAGGACAGGGAGGGCTTGATGAAGCTTTCTTT	CASSLGQGGLDEAFF
TRBJ2-4	-	TRBV5-6	once	TGTGCCAGCAGCTTCCGATCTGGATCGGGAAACATTCAGTACTTC	CASSFRSGSGNIQYF
TRBJ2-7	-	TRBV21-1	-	TGTGCCAGCAGCAAAAGTATAGGACAGGGGACCTACGAGCAGTACTTC	CASSKSIGQGTYEQYF
TRBJ1-2	TRBD1	TRBV4-3	-	TGCGCCAGCAGCCAGGATTTTTGGACAGGGGGATATGGCTACACCTTC	CASSQDFWTGGYGYTF
TRBJ2-7	TRBD1	TRBV5-6	-	TGTGCCAGCAGCTTAGGGGACAGGGAACCCTACGAGCAGTACTTC	CASSLGDREPYEQYF
TRBJ1-1	TRBD1	TRBV12-5	-	TGTGCTAGTGGTTTGGCCGGAGGGACAGGTTCGAACACTGAAGCTTTCTTT	CASGLAGGTGSNTEAFF
TRBJ2-3	TRBD2	TRBV7-8	-	TGTGCCAGCAGCTTAAGTTTTCCCCCTAGCGGGAGGGCAGATACGCAGTATTTT	CASSLSFPPSGRADTQYF
TRBJ2-7	-	TRBV28	-	TGTGCCAGCAACTTCGCGGGATCCTACGAGCAGTACTTC	CASNFAGSYEQYF
TRBJ2-5	TRBD2	TRBV7-3	-	TGTGCCAGCAGCTCTCATGGACTAGCGGGAGCAGAGACCCAGTACTTC	CASSSHGLAGAETQYF
TRBJ2-3	-	TRBV5-6	-	TGTGCCAGCAGCTTGGGCAGGGGCTGGGGCACAGATACGCAGTATTTT	CASSLGRGWGTDTQYF
TRBJ1-5	TRBD1	TRBV28	-	TGTGCCAGCAGTAAGGTGGACAGGGTGTCTCAGCCCCAGCATTTT	CASSKVDRVSQPQHF
TRBJ2-3	-	TRBV6-6	-	TGTGCCACCTCGGAGATATCCTTAATTAACACAGATACGCAGTATTTT	CATSEISLINTDTQYF
TRBJ2-7	-	TRBV27	-	TGTGCCAGCAGCCTCCTGTCGAGGGCAGCCTACGAGCAGTACTTC	CASSLLSRAAYEQYF
TRBJ2-1	TRBD2	TRBV30	-	TGTGCCTGGAGTGTACTGGCGGGAGGAAACAATGAGCAGTTCTTC	CAWSVLAGGNNEQFF
TRBJ1-1	TRBD1	TRBV6-1	-	TGTGCCATCATGACAGGGATGAACACTGAAGCTTTCTTT	CAIMTGMNTEAFF
TRBJ2-7	TRBD1	TRBV5-5	-	TGTGCCAGCAGCCCGATGGGACAGAATTACTACGAGCAGTACTTC	CASSPMGQNYYEQYF
TRBJ1-1	-	TRBV19	-	TGTGCCAGTAGTCCCGCTCCGGGACAACCCTTGAACACTGAAGCTTTCTTT	CASSPAPGQPLNTEAFF
TRBJ2-3	-	TRBV4-2	once	TGTGCCAGCAGCCACCGGGACACCGGCACAGATACGCAGTATTTT	CASSHRDTGTDTQYF
TRBJ2-7	-	TRBV20-1	-	TGCAGTGGGGCAGTATCCTACGAGCAGTACTTC	CSGAVSYEQYF
TRBJ2-1	TRBD1	TRBV7-3	-	TGTGCCAGCAGCAGGGACAGGGCGAACAATGAGCAGTTCTTC	CASSRDRANNEQFF